The clone carrying this T cell receptor (beta chain) was detected once. Genomic DNA, serving as template, underwent TCR beta VDJ and CDR3 profiling. TCRdb reprocessed the reads with MiXCR, giving one entry per CDR3 protein. The profile covers 250,000 to 350,000 distinct CDR3 sequences, with around three fifths appearing a single time and around 8% taken by the ten largest. The data stem from a study of CD8+CD57+ T cells in acquired aplastic anemia. CDR3 length: 11 amino acids. CDR1 DFQATT and CDR2 SNEGSKA come from the germline V gene (reference sequence). The V end was cut by 8 bases, the J end by 3 bases, with 10 bases between.

The sequencing input was sorted CD4+, CD8+, or CD8+CD57+ T cells (not recorded which) from PBMCs. The rearrangement joins TRBV20-1 to TRBJ1-1; D not resolved. The source of this sequence is a human donor with severe aplastic anemia or a healthy control (not recorded which). The CDR3: CSLVGYTEAFF. The CDR3 nucleotides are TGCAGTTTAGTCGGGTACACTGAAGCTTTCTTT.